A single sample gave rise to the 21 T cell receptor beta chains below, sequenced in a study of CD8 T cells in ankylosing spondylitis. General study points: Characteristic of ankylosing spondylitis blood, it appeared, was a TCR beta motif comprising several highly homologous variants.

These TCRs' antigens remain unknown. TCRdb redid the calling of the 5' RACE reads with MiXCR, one entry per CDR3 protein. The repertoire holds around 390,000 distinct CDR3 sequences, about a fifth seen once, with 15% to 20% in the top ten. Sequencing was performed on blood, either unsorted or a sorted T cell fraction (not recorded which). These receptors were obtained from a male donor with ankylosing spondylitis.

The chain has TRBV7-3 and TRBJ1-3, with D possibly being TRBD1 (6 bases). The germline V and J ends were trimmed by 2 bases and 0 bases, with 14 bases remaining between them. This CDR3 region has 17 residues. Germline V gene lookup returns CDR1 SGHTA and CDR2 FQGTGA. The CDR3 is CASSLREGGNSGNTIYF. CDR3 bases: TGTGCCAGCAGCTTACGGGAAGGGGGGAACTCTGGAAACACCATATATTTT.

The CDR3 spells CASSQRDFSNTEAFF. Here the CDR3 DNA reads TGTGCCAGCAGCCAACGGGATTTTTCGAACACTGAAGCTTTCTTT. The rearrangement links TRBV7-2 to TRBJ1-1; D not certain. Germline CDR1 reads SGHTA; CDR2 reads FQGNSA. This CDR3 has 15 residues. The ends were cut back, 5 bases at V and 1 base at J, with 14 bases in the middle.

This clonotype was observed a handful of times. The gene calls are TRBV29-1 and TRBJ2-2; 7 nucleotides match TRBD1. CDR1 and CDR2 (germline): SQVTM, ANQGSEA. CDR3 length: 14 amino acids. Germline trimming cut 7 bases from V and 0 bases from J; bases unmatched to any gene: 5. CDR3 coding DNA: TGCAGCGCTTTGACAGGGCCGAACACCGGGGAGCTGTTTTTT. It yields the protein CSALTGPNTGELFF.

This rearrangement joins TRBV20-1 to TRBJ2-5, with D possibly being TRBD2 (5 bases). Trimming took 1 base from V and 5 from J, leaving 11 bases between them. Germline CDR1 is DFQATT and CDR2 is SNEGSKA (reference sequence). The CDR3 runs to 13 residues. The CDR3: CSARAQRPETQYF. The CDR3 DNA follows: TGCAGTGCTAGAGCCCAGCGGCCCGAGACCCAGTACTTC.

This chain connects TRBV30 to TRBJ2-1; 14 bases align to TRBD2. The CDR3 loop spans 15 amino acids. Losses at the gene ends were 1 base for V and 8 bases for J; bases not matched to a gene: 4. CDR1 GTSNPN and CDR2 SVGIG come from the germline V gene (reference sequence). The CDR3 reads CAWSGGLAGVYEQFF. Written as DNA, the CDR3 is TGTGCCTGGAGTGGGGGACTAGCGGGAGTGTATGAGCAGTTCTTC.

The chain combines TRBV4-1 with TRBJ1-5; D is uncertain. The CDR3 covers 13 residues. CDR1 is MGHRA and CDR2 is YSYEKL in the germline V gene. The V and J ends lost 3 bases and 8 bases respectively, with 11 bases between them. The DNA for the CDR3 is TGCGCCAGCAGCCAGTGGCAGAGGGAGCCCCAGCATTTT. Its translation is CASSQWQREPQHF.

J is TRBJ2-3 and V is TRBV7-2, with D uncertain. Germline V gives CDR1 SGHTA, CDR2 FQGNSA. V lost 2 bases to trimming and J lost 5 bases, with 8 bases between them. CDR3 length: 13 amino acids. This CDR3 reads CASSLWGGDTQYF. CDR3 coding DNA: TGTGCCAGCAGCTTATGGGGTGGAGATACGCAGTATTTT.

This clonotype was seen a few times. V and J are TRBV7-2 and TRBJ2-1, with D perhaps TRBD2 (5 bases). Per the germline V gene, CDR1 is SGHTA and CDR2 is FQGNSA. Trimming pared 5 bases from V and 2 bases from J, leaving 13 bases between. This CDR3 spans 15 amino acids. CDR3 amino acids: CASSAAGHPYNEQFF. In DNA, the CDR3 is TGTGCCAGCAGCGCGGCGGGCCACCCCTACAATGAGCAGTTCTTC.

This clonotype was observed a handful of times. The chain uses TRBV2 and TRBJ2-1; TRBD2 matches 13 bases. CDR1 is SNHLY, CDR2 FYNNEI, per germline. The ends lost 5 bases at V and 4 bases at J; junction bases unmatched: 5. The CDR3 extends over 16 amino acids. The CDR3 bases are TGTGCCAGCAGTTTCCAACTAGCGGGAGGGTACAATGAGCAGTTCTTC. It specifies CASSFQLAGGYNEQFF.

The rearrangement uses TRBV13 and TRBJ2-2; D perhaps matches TRBD2 (6 bases). This CDR3 is built from 15 residues. Trimming pared 7 bases from V and 2 bases from J, leaving 14 bases between. Germline CDR1 reads PRHDT; CDR2 reads FYEKMQ (reference sequence). The CDR3: CASIRRDFNTGELFF. The CDR3 DNA reads TGTGCCAGCATTCGGAGGGACTTCAACACCGGGGAGCTGTTTTTT.

This clonotype was observed at least ten times. This sequence joins TRBV5-1 and TRBJ1-5; perhaps TRBD1 as D (6 bases). The CDR3 is 14 amino acids. Germline CDR1 and CDR2: SGHRS and YFSETQ. Trimming removed 4 bases at V and 4 bases at J, with 12 bases between. CDR3 coding DNA: TGCGCCAGCAGCCCCGGGACAACTAATCAGCCCCAGCATTTT. Amino acids: CASSPGTTNQPQHF.

This clonotype has more than one count but fewer than ten. V usage is TRBV20-1 and J usage is TRBJ2-2; 10 nucleotides line up with TRBD2. Germline V gene data show CDR1 as DFQATT and CDR2 as SNEGSKA (reference sequence). Trimming cost V 2 bases and J 5 bases; bases outside gene matches: 5. CDR3 length: 15 amino acids. The CDR3 sequence is CSARKLAGTTGELFF. CDR3 DNA sequence: TGCAGTGCTAGAAAACTAGCGGGAACGACCGGGGAGCTGTTTTTT.

This clonotype turned up a few times. V usage is TRBV5-1 and J usage is TRBJ2-5; TRBD2 is a possible D gene (5 bases). CDR1 is SGHRS and CDR2 is YFSETQ in the germline V gene. CDR3 length: 14 amino acids. V shed 3 bases and J shed 1 base, with 10 bases lying between them. CDR3 amino acids: CASSWSGGQETQYF. The CDR3 DNA reads as TGCGCCAGCAGCTGGAGCGGAGGCCAAGAGACCCAGTACTTC.

The chain is built from TRBV28 and TRBJ2-2; D ambiguous. Trimming removed 7 bases at V and 1 base at J, with 7 bases between. The germline CDR1 and CDR2 sequences are MDHEN and SYDVKM. The CDR3 spans 13 residues. CDR3 amino acids: CASTDQNTGELFF. The CDR3 region has the DNA TGTGCCAGCACCGACCAGAACACCGGGGAGCTGTTTTTT.

This sequence joins TRBV6-5 and TRBJ2-7; 11 nucleotides line up with TRBD2. V lost 0 bases, J lost 3 bases, and 4 bases stayed unmatched. The CDR3 length is 16 residues. CDR1 is MNHEY and CDR2 is SVGAGI in the germline V gene. The CDR3 DNA follows: TGTGCCAGCAGTTACTCGACTAGCGGGATGGGCTACGAGCAGTACTTC. It is translated as CASSYSTSGMGYEQYF.

This rearrangement joins TRBV10-3 to TRBJ2-2; 10 bases fit TRBD2. The J segment lost 5 bases and the V segment lost 8 bases, leaving 8 bases of the junction unmatched. This CDR3 is built from 15 residues. Germline CDR1 reads ENHRY; CDR2 reads SYGVKD. The CDR3 region has the DNA TGTGCCATCCGCGCTAGCGGGAGAGGAACCGGGGAGCTGTTTTTT. The encoded protein is CAIRASGRGTGELFF.

This clonotype was counted between two and nine times. This chain uses TRBV6-1 with TRBJ2-6, with a weak D call TRBD2 (6 bases). Trimming took 2 bases from V and 13 from J, leaving 15 bases between them. The CDR3 is 14 amino acids. The germline CDR1 and CDR2 sequences are MNHNS and SASEGT. The CDR3 coding sequence is TGTGCCAGCAGTGAAAGGGAGGTGCTCGTGGTCCTGACTTTC. Its translation is CASSEREVLVVLTF.

The chain couples TRBV13 to TRBJ2-1; TRBD1 might be the D (6 bases). V lost 3 bases, J lost 5 bases, and 20 bases lay in between. The CDR3 runs 17 residues. From germline, CDR1 is PRHDT and CDR2 FYEKMQ (reference sequence). In DNA, the CDR3 is TGTGCCAGCAGCTTGATACCAATACTAGGGACACACAATGAGCAGTTCTTC. Amino acids: CASSLIPILGTHNEQFF. Variable domain in full (rest from reference TRBV13 and TRBJ2-1): AAGVIQSPRHLIKEKRETATLKCYPIPRHDTVYWYQQGPGQDPQFLISFYEKMQSDKGSIPDRFSAQQFSDYHSELNMSSLELGDSALYFCASSLIPILGTHNEQFFGPGTRLTVL.

This clonotype was seen a handful of times. The chain joins TRBV5-1 to TRBJ2-5, with 7 bases fitting TRBD1. Germline CDR1 and CDR2: SGHRS and YFSETQ. J was trimmed by 5 bases and V by 3 bases; bases with no gene match: 7. The length of the CDR3 is 14 residues. CDR3 residues: CASSWDSLRETQYF. CDR3 coding DNA: TGCGCCAGCAGCTGGGACAGTCTGAGGGAGACCCAGTACTTC.

This clonotype showed up many times. The CDR3 is CATSDLHGRAGDTQYF. CDR3 coding DNA: TGTGCCACCAGTGATTTGCACGGGAGGGCCGGAGATACGCAGTATTTT. The rearrangement joins TRBV24-1 to TRBJ2-3; 8 bases are a match to TRBD2. This CDR3 has 16 residues. CDR1 KGHDR and CDR2 SFDVKD come from the germline V gene. V was clipped by 0 bases and J by 5 bases; unmatched bases: 6.

A few counts support this clonotype. The chain combines TRBV20-1 with TRBJ2-7; 10 bases map to TRBD2. J lost 1 base, V lost 6 bases, and 9 bases had no gene match. In germline, CDR1 is DFQATT, CDR2 SNEGSKA (reference sequence). The CDR3 covers 15 residues. The CDR3 DNA sequence: TGCAGTGCAAACCCTCCTAGCGGGGGATCCTACGAGCAGTACTTC. Its translation: CSANPPSGGSYEQYF.